Listed below are T cell receptor beta chains from one sample, sequenced in a study of ipilimumab plus nivolumab after autologous stem cell transplantation. Clones were read by immunoSEQ multiplex PCR, and TCRdb kept only the in-frame ones, dropping some. There are around 12,000 clones in the sample; about 75% occur only once, and 9.5% to 11% lies in the top ten. Specimen: PBMCs, collected in a trial of ipilimumab plus nivolumab as post-transplant consolidation. The receptor source for this set is a male donor with multiple myeloma. Each CDR3 is given with its conserved first and last residue. The order of the fields is V gene, J gene, D gene, clone size, CDR3 length, CDR3 protein, CDR3 DNA. D genes are given only for firm matches. Size tells how often a clone was seen (once, few, many) or the class of an expanded clone, and some rows leave it out.

>TRBV27|TRBJ2-1|TRBD2|-|16
CASSFIAGGPYNEQFF
TGTGCCAGCAGTTTTATAGCGGGGGGTCCCTACAATGAGCAGTTCTTC
>TRBV6-5|TRBJ1-1|-|-|11
CASIGHTEAFF
TGTGCCAGCATTGGTCACACTGAAGCTTTCTTT
>TRBV13|TRBJ1-2|-|-|12
CASSEALHGYTF
TGTGCCAGCAGTGAAGCGCTTCATGGCTACACCTTC
>TRBV9|TRBJ2-6|-|-|18
CASSVGGEFRSGANVLTF
TGTGCCAGCAGCGTAGGGGGGGAGTTTCGCTCTGGGGCCAACGTCCTGACTTTC
>TRBV9|TRBJ1-3|-|-|15
CASSAGPDGGNTIYF
TGTGCCAGCAGCGCAGGCCCGGACGGCGGAAACACCATATATTTT
>TRBV18|TRBJ2-7|TRBD1|-|16
CASSRGMGTGPLEQYF
TGTGCCAGCTCCCGCGGAATGGGGACAGGTCCTCTCGAGCAGTACTTC
>TRBV18|TRBJ2-4|-|-|16
CASSPGSEGPKNIQYF
TGTGCCAGCTCACCTGGGAGCGAGGGACCCAAAAACATTCAGTACTTC
>TRBV19|TRBJ1-2|TRBD1|-|13
CASSIDRGYGYTF
TGTGCCAGTAGTATCGACAGGGGCTATGGCTACACCTTC
>TRBV6-5|TRBJ2-1|TRBD1|-|12
CASSEGGDEQFF
TGTGCCAGCAGTGAAGGGGGCGATGAGCAGTTCTTC
>TRBV2|TRBJ2-7|-|few|14
CASSRRRDSYEQYF
TGTGCCAGCAGTCGACGGAGGGATTCCTACGAGCAGTACTTC
>TRBV5-1|TRBJ2-1|TRBD2|-|16
CASSFTRGATYNEQFF
TGCGCCAGCAGCTTCACGCGGGGGGCGACGTACAATGAGCAGTTCTTC
>TRBV7-9|TRBJ1-2|TRBD1|-|15
CASSDRDRGRDGYTF
TGTGCCAGCAGCGACCGGGACAGGGGTCGCGATGGCTACACCTTC
>TRBV5-6|TRBJ1-4|-|-|14
CASSLGGQDEKLFF
TGTGCCAGCAGCTTGGGGGGGCAAGATGAAAAACTGTTTTTT
>TRBV2|TRBJ1-6|TRBD1|-|15
CASSPDRAGNSPLHF
TGTGCCAGCAGCCCCGACAGGGCGGGTAATTCACCCCTCCACTTT
>TRBV5-1|TRBJ1-3|-|-|14
CASSLTDEGNTIYF
TGCGCCAGCAGCTTGACGGACGAAGGAAACACCATATATTTT
>TRBV5-6|TRBJ2-7|-|-|16
CASSLEGVRRSYEQYF
TGTGCCAGCAGCTTGGAGGGGGTCAGGAGGTCCTACGAGCAGTACTTC
>TRBV5-4|TRBJ2-1|TRBD1|-|15
CASSLGDREYNEQFF
TGTGCCAGCAGCTTGGGTGACAGGGAGTACAATGAGCAGTTCTTC
>TRBV11-2|TRBJ1-1|TRBD1|once|13
CASSRLEGARAFF
TGTGCCAGCAGCCGACTGGAGGGGGCGCGAGCTTTCTTT
>TRBV6-6|TRBJ2-5|TRBD2|-|15
CASRGERGSTETQYF
TGTGCCAGCAGGGGGGAGCGGGGCTCAACAGAGACCCAGTACTTC
>TRBV15|TRBJ1-2|TRBD1|-|15
CATSIRDRGSHGYTF
TGTGCCACCAGCATCCGGGACAGGGGTAGCCATGGCTACACCTTC
>TRBV4-3|TRBJ2-3|TRBD2|-|15
CASSQTSVSTDTQYF
TGCGCCAGCAGCCAAACTAGCGTTAGCACAGATACGCAGTATTTT
>TRBV5-1|TRBJ2-5|-|-|15
CASSLFATTGETQYF
TGCGCCAGCAGCCTCTTTGCCACCACAGGGGAGACCCAGTACTTC
>TRBV5-6|TRBJ1-5|-|-|13
CASSRAGNQPQHF
TGTGCCAGCAGCCGCGCGGGCAATCAGCCCCAGCATTTT
>TRBV7-3|TRBJ1-2|-|-|14
CASSLGGRLYGYTF
TGTGCCAGCAGCTTGGGGGGGAGACTCTATGGCTACACCTTC
>TRBV5-1|TRBJ1-4|-|few|15
CASSPDTATNEKLFF
TGCGCCAGCAGCCCGGACACTGCAACTAATGAAAAACTGTTTTTT
>TRBV4-2|TRBJ2-3|TRBD2|-|19
CASSQDISGGRSSTDTQYF
TGTGCCAGCAGCCAAGATATTAGCGGGGGGCGTTCTAGCACAGATACGCAGTATTTT
>TRBV6-5|TRBJ1-1|TRBD1|-|16
CASSYIRTGGGTEAFF
TGTGCCAGCAGTTACATCCGGACAGGGGGCGGAACTGAAGCTTTCTTT
>TRBV6-1|TRBJ1-6|-|-|13
CASSESGNSPLHF
TGTGCCAGCAGTGAATCGGGTAATTCACCCCTCCACTTT
>TRBV5-5|TRBJ2-2|-|-|16
CASSLGGATNTGELFF
TGTGCCAGCAGCCTTGGGGGGGCGACGAACACCGGGGAGCTGTTTTTT
>TRBV29-1|TRBJ2-1|-|-|10
CSVVVQWRVF
TGCAGCGTTGTGGTACAGTGGAGGGTCTTC
>TRBV19|TRBJ2-2|-|once|14
CASSMAPSTGELFF
TGTGCCAGTAGTATGGCCCCGAGCACCGGGGAGCTGTTTTTT
>TRBV13|TRBJ1-4|-|-|17
CASSLRKKGRPNEKLFF
TGTGCCAGCAGCCTTCGTAAAAAGGGACGGCCTAATGAAAAACTGTTTTTT
>TRBV7-9|TRBJ2-5|-|-|13
CASSSWDLETQYF
TGTGCCAGCAGCTCCTGGGACCTCGAGACCCAGTACTTC
>TRBV11-3|TRBJ2-1|-|-|15
CASSRTGTALGEQFF
TGTGCCAGCAGTCGCACAGGGACTGCCCTTGGGGAGCAGTTCTTC
>TRBV6-1|TRBJ2-2|-|medium-sized|15
CASRQRALTPGELFF
TGTGCCAGCCGCCAACGGGCCCTGACCCCCGGGGAGCTGTTTTTT